The sample holds a few counts of the clone carrying this T cell receptor (beta chain). What it binds is unknown. CDR1 SGHRS and CDR2 YFSETQ come from the germline V gene. The CDR3 extends over 13 amino acids. Trimming left V 4 bases short and J 10 bases short, with 15 bases between. TCRdb re-analysed the 5' RACE reads in MiXCR, keeping a single row per CDR3 protein. The sample carries 400,000 to 500,000 distinct CDR3 sequences, around 24% recorded once. These data belong to a study of T-cell memory formation after mild COVID-19. Study in general: TCR clusters were largely donor specific. Study-level points and caveats: Contracting CD8+ clones were enriched in EMRA, CD4+ mainly in CM and EM. Clones contracting across day 15 to 85 had a balanced CD4/CD8 profile; later expanding clones leaned CD4+. Pre-infection memory carried some responding clones, suggesting that cross-reactive memory joined.

The TCR was taken from an adult woman who had mild COVID-19 (a few samples of this study predate the infection). Cell type and time point are not known. This chain joins TRBV5-1 and TRBJ2-1; no clear D gene. Source material: PBMCs or a T cell subset sorted from them (not recorded which). The CDR3 DNA reads as TGCGCCAGCAGCCCGCAACAAGGTGGAGAGCAGTTCTTC. It translates to CASSPQQGGEQFF. The full variable domain, rest sourced from reference TRBV5-1 and TRBJ2-1, is KAGVTQTPRYLIKTRGQQVTLSCSPISGHRSVSWYQQTPGQGLQFLFEYFSETQRNKGNFPGRFSGRQFSNSRSEMNVSTLELGDSALYLCASSPQQGGEQFFGPGTRLTVL.